Detailed here is one T cell receptor beta chain. Trimming took off 2 bases at V and 8 bases at J, with 10 bases between the two ends. The CDR3 totals 13 residues. Per the germline V gene, CDR1 is MNHEY and CDR2 is SMNVEV (reference sequence). TCRdb reprocessed the 5' RACE reads via MiXCR and lists one record per CDR3 protein. The sample records some 160,000 distinct CDR3 sequences, approximately 6.8% being singletons. This sample was included in a study of T cells after yellow fever vaccination. The receptor was derived from a man aged 18 to 30 who received the YFV17D yellow fever vaccine. Sequenced material: CD4+ T cells sorted from PBMCs, taken 5 days after the first yellow fever vaccination. V and J are TRBV27 and TRBJ1-3; D is ambiguous. The CDR3 DNA reads as TGTGCCAGCAGTTTAAGATCCGGGTACACCATATATTTT. Amino acids: CASSLRSGYTIYF.